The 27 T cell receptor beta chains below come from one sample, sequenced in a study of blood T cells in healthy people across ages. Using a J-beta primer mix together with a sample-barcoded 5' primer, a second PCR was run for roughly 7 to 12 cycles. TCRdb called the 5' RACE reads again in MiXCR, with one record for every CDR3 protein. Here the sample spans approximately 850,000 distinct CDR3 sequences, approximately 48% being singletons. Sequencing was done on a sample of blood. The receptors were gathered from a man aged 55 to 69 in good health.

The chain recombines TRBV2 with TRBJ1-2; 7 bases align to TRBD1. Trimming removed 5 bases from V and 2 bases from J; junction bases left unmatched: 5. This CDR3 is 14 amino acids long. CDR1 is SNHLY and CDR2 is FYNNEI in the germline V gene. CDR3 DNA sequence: TGTGCCAGCAGTATGACAGGGTTCAACTATGGCTACACCTTC. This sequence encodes CASSMTGFNYGYTF.

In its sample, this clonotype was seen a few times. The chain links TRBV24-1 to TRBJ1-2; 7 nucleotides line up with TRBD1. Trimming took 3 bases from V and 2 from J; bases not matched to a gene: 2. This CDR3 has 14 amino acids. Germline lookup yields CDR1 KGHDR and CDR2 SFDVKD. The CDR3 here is CATSDGDRNYGYTF. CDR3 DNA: TGTGCCACCAGTGATGGGGACAGAAACTATGGCTACACCTTC.

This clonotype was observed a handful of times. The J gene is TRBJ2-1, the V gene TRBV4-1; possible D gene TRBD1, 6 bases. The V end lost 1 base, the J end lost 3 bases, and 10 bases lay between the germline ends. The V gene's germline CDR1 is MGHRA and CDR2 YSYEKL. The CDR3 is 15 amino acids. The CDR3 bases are TGCGCCAGCAGCCAAGTTCTGGACAGCTACAATGAGCAGTTCTTC. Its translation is CASSQVLDSYNEQFF.

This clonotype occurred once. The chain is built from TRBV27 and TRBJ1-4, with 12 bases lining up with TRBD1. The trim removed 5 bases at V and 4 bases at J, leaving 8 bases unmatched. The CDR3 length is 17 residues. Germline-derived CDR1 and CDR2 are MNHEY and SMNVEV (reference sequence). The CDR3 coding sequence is TGTGCCAGCAGTAACTTGGGACAGGGGGCTTATAATGAAAAACTGTTTTTT. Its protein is CASSNLGQGAYNEKLFF. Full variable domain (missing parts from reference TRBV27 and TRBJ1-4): EAQVTQNPRYLITVTGKKLTVTCSQNMNHEYMSWYRQDPGLGLRQIYYSMNVEVTDKGDVPEGYKVSRKEKRNFPLILESPSPNQTSLYFCASSNLGQGAYNEKLFFGSGTQLSVL.

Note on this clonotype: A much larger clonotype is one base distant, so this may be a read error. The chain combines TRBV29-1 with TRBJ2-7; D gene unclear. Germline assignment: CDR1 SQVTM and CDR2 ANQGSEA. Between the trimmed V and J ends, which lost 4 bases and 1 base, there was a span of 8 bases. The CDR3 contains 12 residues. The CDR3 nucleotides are TGCAGCGTTGTTACAGAATCCTACGAGCAGTACTTC. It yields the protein CSVVTESYEQYF.

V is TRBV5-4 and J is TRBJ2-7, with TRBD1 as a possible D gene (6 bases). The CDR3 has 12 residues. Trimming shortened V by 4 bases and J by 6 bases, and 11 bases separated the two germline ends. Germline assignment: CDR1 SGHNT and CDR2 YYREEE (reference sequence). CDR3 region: CASSDTGTEQYF. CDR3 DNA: TGTGCCAGCAGCGATACAGGGACCGAGCAGTACTTC.

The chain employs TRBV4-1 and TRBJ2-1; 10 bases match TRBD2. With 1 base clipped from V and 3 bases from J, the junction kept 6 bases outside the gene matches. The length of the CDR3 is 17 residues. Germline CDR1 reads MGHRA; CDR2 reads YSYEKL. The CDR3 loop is CASSQVSGGRNYNEQFF. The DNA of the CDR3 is TGCGCCAGCAGCCAAGTTAGCGGGGGGCGGAACTACAATGAGCAGTTCTTC.

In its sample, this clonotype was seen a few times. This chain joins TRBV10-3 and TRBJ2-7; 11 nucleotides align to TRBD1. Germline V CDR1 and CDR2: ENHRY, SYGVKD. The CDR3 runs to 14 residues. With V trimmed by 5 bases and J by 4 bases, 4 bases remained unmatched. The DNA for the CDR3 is TGTGCCATCAGTCCGGGACAGGGGGTATACGAGCAGTACTTC. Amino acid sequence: CAISPGQGVYEQYF.

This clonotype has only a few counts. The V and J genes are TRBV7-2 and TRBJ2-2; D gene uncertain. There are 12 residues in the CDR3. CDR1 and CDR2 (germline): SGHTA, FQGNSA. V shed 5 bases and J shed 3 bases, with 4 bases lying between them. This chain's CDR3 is CASSRYTGELFF. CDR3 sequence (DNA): TGTGCCAGCAGCCGGTACACCGGGGAGCTGTTTTTT.

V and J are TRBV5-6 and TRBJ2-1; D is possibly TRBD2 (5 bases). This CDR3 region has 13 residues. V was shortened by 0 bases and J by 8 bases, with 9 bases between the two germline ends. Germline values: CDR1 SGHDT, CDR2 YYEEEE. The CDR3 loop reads CASSLGGSDEQFF. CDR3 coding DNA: TGTGCCAGCAGCTTGGGAGGGAGCGATGAGCAGTTCTTC.

DNA of the CDR3: TGCAGTGCTATACCGGGGCTAGCGGGGGGAGGAGAGACCCAGTACTTC. Amino acids: CSAIPGLAGGGETQYF. The chain joins TRBV20-1 to TRBJ2-5, with 11 bases identical to TRBD2. Per the germline V gene, CDR1 is DFQATT and CDR2 is SNEGSKA (reference sequence). CDR3 size: 16 residues. V lost 4 bases to trimming and J lost 4 bases; unmatched junction nucleotides: 11.

The CDR3 coding sequence is TGTGCCAGCAGCTCAACCGGGACTGGACCCAGCAATGAGCAGTTCTTC. Residues: CASSSTGTGPSNEQFF. The chain employs TRBV11-3 and TRBJ2-1, with D possibly being TRBD2 (6 bases). CDR3 length equals 16 residues. The germline V gene encodes CDR1 SGHNT and CDR2 YENEEA. V lost 4 bases and J lost 6, with 19 bases in between.

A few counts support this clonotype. The CDR3 nucleotides are TGCAGTGCTAGAGTCGCCGGGACCTCTCGAGAGACCCAGTACTTC. Amino acid sequence: CSARVAGTSRETQYF. The V and J genes are TRBV20-1 and TRBJ2-5; D possibly matches TRBD1 or TRBD2 (5 bases each). Germline CDR1 DFQATT, CDR2 SNEGSKA (reference sequence). The CDR3 covers 15 residues. V shed 1 base and J shed 4 bases, with 16 bases lying between them.

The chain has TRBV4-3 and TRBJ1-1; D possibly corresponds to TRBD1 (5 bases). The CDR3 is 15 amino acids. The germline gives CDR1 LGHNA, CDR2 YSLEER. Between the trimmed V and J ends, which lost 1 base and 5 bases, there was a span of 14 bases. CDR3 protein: CASSQGSLGGTEAFF. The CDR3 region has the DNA TGCGCCAGCAGCCAAGGCTCCCTGGGGGGAACTGAAGCTTTCTTT.

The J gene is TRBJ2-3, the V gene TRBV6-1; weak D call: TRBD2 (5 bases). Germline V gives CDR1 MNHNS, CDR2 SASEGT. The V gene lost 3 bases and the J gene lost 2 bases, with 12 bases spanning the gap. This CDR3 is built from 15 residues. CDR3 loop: CASSDPRLLTDTQYF. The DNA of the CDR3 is TGTGCCAGCAGTGACCCCCGACTACTCACAGATACGCAGTATTTT.

This chain's CDR3 is CSARGGQGRSYEQYF. The CDR3 DNA reads as TGCAGTGCTAGAGGGGGACAGGGAAGGTCCTACGAGCAGTACTTC. The rearrangement links TRBV20-1 to TRBJ2-7; 9 bases align to TRBD1. Germline CDR1 reads DFQATT; CDR2 reads SNEGSKA (reference sequence). The CDR3 contains 15 residues. The J segment lost 1 base and the V segment lost 1 base, leaving 5 bases of the junction unmatched.

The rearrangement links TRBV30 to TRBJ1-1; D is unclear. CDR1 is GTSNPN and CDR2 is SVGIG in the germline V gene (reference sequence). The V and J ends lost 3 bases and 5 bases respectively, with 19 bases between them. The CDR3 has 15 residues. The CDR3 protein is CAWSVLGSGVTEAFF. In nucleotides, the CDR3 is TGTGCCTGGAGCGTCCTCGGCTCCGGGGTGACTGAAGCTTTCTTT.

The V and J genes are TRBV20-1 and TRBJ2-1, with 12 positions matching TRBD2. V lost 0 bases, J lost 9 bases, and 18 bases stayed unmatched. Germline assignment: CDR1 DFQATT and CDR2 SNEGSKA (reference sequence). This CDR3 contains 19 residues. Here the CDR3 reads CSARDATGLAGGNAGEQFF. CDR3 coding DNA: TGCAGTGCTAGAGATGCGACCGGGCTAGCGGGGGGGAATGCCGGTGAGCAGTTCTTC.

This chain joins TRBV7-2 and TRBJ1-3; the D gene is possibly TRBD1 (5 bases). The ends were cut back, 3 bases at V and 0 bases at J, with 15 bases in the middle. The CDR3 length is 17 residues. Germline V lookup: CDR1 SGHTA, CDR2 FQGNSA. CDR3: CASSLGGFTSSGNTIYF. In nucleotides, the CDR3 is TGTGCCAGCAGCTTGGGGGGGTTTACGAGCTCTGGAAACACCATATATTTT.

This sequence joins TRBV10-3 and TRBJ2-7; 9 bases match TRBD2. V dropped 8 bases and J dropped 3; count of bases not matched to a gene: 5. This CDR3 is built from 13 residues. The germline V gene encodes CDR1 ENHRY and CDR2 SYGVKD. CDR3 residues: CAIGLAGHYEQYF. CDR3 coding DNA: TGTGCCATCGGCCTAGCGGGGCACTACGAGCAGTACTTC.

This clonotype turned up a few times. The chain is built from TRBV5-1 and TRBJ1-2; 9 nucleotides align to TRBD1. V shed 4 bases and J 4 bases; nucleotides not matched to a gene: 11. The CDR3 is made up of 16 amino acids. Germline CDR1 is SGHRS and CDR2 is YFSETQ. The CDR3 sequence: CASSQVPGQGSYGYTF. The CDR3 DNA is TGCGCCAGCAGCCAAGTCCCGGGACAGGGATCCTATGGCTACACCTTC.

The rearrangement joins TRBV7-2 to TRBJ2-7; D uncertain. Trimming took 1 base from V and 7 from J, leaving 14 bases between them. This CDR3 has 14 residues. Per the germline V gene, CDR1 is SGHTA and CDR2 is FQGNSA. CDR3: CASSLGAEMGEQYF. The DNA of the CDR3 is TGTGCCAGCAGCTTAGGGGCGGAGATGGGAGAGCAGTACTTC.

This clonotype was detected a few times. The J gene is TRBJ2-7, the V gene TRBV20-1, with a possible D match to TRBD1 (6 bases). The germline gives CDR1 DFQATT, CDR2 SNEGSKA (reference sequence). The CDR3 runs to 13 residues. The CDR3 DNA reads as TGCAGCTCCAACAGGGTCCAATCCTACGAGCAGTACTTC. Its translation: CSSNRVQSYEQYF.

The CDR3 DNA reads as TGCGCCAGCAGCCAAGATAGACTAGCGGGGGGCAAAGATACGCAGTATTTT. Amino acid sequence: CASSQDRLAGGKDTQYF. This chain uses TRBV4-1 with TRBJ2-3, with 13 bases matching TRBD2. Trimming at V came to 0 bases and at J to 5 bases, leaving 5 bases not matched to a gene. The CDR3 runs 17 residues. Germline CDR1 is MGHRA and CDR2 is YSYEKL.

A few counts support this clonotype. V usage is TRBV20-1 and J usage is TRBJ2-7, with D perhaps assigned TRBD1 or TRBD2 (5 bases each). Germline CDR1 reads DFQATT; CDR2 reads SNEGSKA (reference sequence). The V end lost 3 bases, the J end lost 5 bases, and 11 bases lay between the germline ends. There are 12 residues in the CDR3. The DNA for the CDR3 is TGCAGTGCTAGGACGGGACCCCACGAGCAGTACTTC. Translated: CSARTGPHEQYF.

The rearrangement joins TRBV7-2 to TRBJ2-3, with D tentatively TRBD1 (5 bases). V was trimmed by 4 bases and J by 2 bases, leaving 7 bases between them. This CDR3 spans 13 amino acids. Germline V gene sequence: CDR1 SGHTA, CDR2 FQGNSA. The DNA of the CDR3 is TGTGCCAGCAGCTCAGGGTACACAGATACGCAGTATTTT. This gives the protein CASSSGYTDTQYF.

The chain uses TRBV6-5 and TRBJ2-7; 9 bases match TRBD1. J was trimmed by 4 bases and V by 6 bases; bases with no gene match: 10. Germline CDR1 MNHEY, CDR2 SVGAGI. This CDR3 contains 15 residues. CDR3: CASSLGGQGIYEQYF. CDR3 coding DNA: TGTGCCAGCAGCTTGGGGGGACAGGGAATTTACGAGCAGTACTTC.